The 17 T cell receptor beta chains below all came from one sample that was sequenced in a study of shared clonotypes between healthy human individuals. The repertoire was sequenced with immunoSEQ multiplex PCR; TCRdb's copy has only in-frame clones and lacks some. This table holds around 980,000 clones, about four fifths found once. Sequencing used memory CD4+ T cells from PBMCs. Subset noted: CD45RA-negative fraction. The receptor set was obtained from a man aged 18-30 years in good health. Some clones in this sample may be carry-over from other donors' samples.

This sequence joins TRBV28 and TRBJ2-7; D could derive from TRBD1 or TRBD2 (5 bases each). From germline, CDR1 is MDHEN and CDR2 SYDVKM. The CDR3 is made up of 14 amino acids. V dropped 2 bases and J dropped 2 bases, with 10 bases sitting between them. The CDR3 loop is CASSLGDGAYEQYF. The CDR3 bases are TGTGCCAGCAGTTTAGGGGACGGGGCCTACGAGCAGTACTTC.

As to this clone: This could be a read error, since a much larger clone is one nucleotide away. This chain links TRBV6-1 with TRBJ1-2, with D uncertain. CDR3 length: 11 amino acids. V dropped 4 bases and J dropped 4 bases, with 4 bases sitting between them. CDR1 is MNHNS and CDR2 is SASEGT in the germline V gene. CDR3 in amino acids: CASSVVYGYTF. The CDR3 nucleotides are TGTGCCAGCAGTGTCGTCTATGGCTACACCTTC.

This clone was picked up a small number of times. Other DNA sequences of this sample code for an identical CDR3. V gene TRBV27 combines with J gene TRBJ1-2; D gene unclear. This CDR3 has 13 amino acids. Germline V CDR1 and CDR2: MNHEY, SMNVEV (reference sequence). V gave up 0 bases and J gave up 2 bases, with 4 bases separating them. The CDR3 loop reads CASSLSGNYGYTF. The DNA for the CDR3 is TGTGCCAGCAGTTTATCGGGGAACTATGGCTACACCTTC.

V gene TRBV5-4 combines with J gene TRBJ2-1, with 10 bases that match TRBD2. The J segment lost 1 base and the V segment lost 4 bases, leaving 5 bases of the junction unmatched. The CDR3 extends over 16 amino acids. CDR1 SGHNT and CDR2 YYREEE come from the germline V gene (reference sequence). DNA for the CDR3: TGTGCCAGCAGCCCGCAACTAGCGGGATCCTACAATGAGCAGTTCTTC. It is translated as CASSPQLAGSYNEQFF.

The gene calls are TRBV30 and TRBJ1-3; TRBD1 might be the D (6 bases). Germline CDR1 is GTSNPN and CDR2 is SVGIG (reference sequence). The CDR3 has 16 amino acids. Trimming took 3 bases from V and 0 from J, leaving 15 bases between them. The CDR3 bases are TGTGCCTGGAGCCGGACAGCCTATATCTCTGGAAACACCATATATTTT. Protein: CAWSRTAYISGNTIYF.

The CDR3 bases are TGCAGCGTGAGAGACAGGGGCCTAGAGACCCAGTACTTC. Its translation is CSVRDRGLETQYF. The genes are TRBV29-1 and TRBJ2-5; 8 bases are a match to TRBD1. This CDR3 contains 13 residues. CDR1 is SQVTM and CDR2 is ANQGSEA in the germline V gene. The trim removed 6 bases at V and 4 bases at J, leaving 7 bases unmatched.

The rearrangement links TRBV2 to TRBJ1-2, with a tentative D call TRBD1 (5 bases). Trimming stripped 6 bases from V and 2 bases from J, with 13 bases between. The germline V gene encodes CDR1 SNHLY and CDR2 FYNNEI. This CDR3 spans 14 amino acids. CDR3 nucleotides: TGTGCCAGCAGACGGGGGAGGGAGAACTATGGCTACACCTTC. This gives the protein CASRRGRENYGYTF.

The chain couples TRBV29-1 to TRBJ2-3; 11 nucleotides agree with TRBD2. Germline lookup yields CDR1 SQVTM and CDR2 ANQGSEA. V shed 5 bases and J 2 bases; nucleotides not matched to a gene: 9. CDR3 length: 16 residues. The CDR3 nucleotides are TGCAGCGTTACTTCCGGGACTAGCGGAAACACAGATACGCAGTATTTT. Translated, it gives CSVTSGTSGNTDTQYF.

This rearrangement joins TRBV5-1 to TRBJ2-1; 11 nucleotides align to TRBD2. Germline CDR1 and CDR2: SGHRS and YFSETQ. The J segment lost 6 bases and the V segment lost 3 bases, leaving 14 bases of the junction unmatched. CDR3 length: 18 residues. DNA of the CDR3: TGCGCCAGCAGCTGGATCCCTTATAGCGGGAGGGCAGGCAATGAGCAGTTCTTC. Translation gives CASSWIPYSGRAGNEQFF. Based on the CDR3 plus reference TRBV5-1 and TRBJ2-1, the full variable domain is KAGVTQTPRYLIKTRGQQVTLSCSPISGHRSVSWYQQTPGQGLQFLFEYFSETQRNKGNFPGRFSGRQFSNSRSEMNVSTLELGDSALYLCASSWIPYSGRAGNEQFFGPGTRLTVL.

This clone was seen a handful of times. The V gene is TRBV15, the J gene TRBJ2-1; D gene unclear. CDR1 LNHNV and CDR2 YYDKDF come from the germline V gene (reference sequence). The CDR3 runs 15 residues. V lost 0 bases to trimming and J lost 0 bases, with 6 bases between them. The CDR3 nucleotides read TGTGCCACCAGCAGAGATAGGAGCTCCTACAATGAGCAGTTCTTC. This translates into CATSRDRSSYNEQFF.

The chain couples TRBV5-5 to TRBJ1-5; D might be TRBD1 (5 bases). Trimming removed 4 bases from V and 4 bases from J, with 15 bases in between. Per germline, CDR1 SGHKS and CDR2 YYEKEE (reference sequence). This CDR3 has 15 residues. The CDR3 is CASSPGEIMNQPQHF. The CDR3 DNA reads TGTGCCAGCAGCCCGGGGGAGATCATGAATCAGCCCCAGCATTTT.

The chain joins TRBV9 to TRBJ1-2; 7 bases are a match to TRBD1. This CDR3 contains 14 residues. The germline CDR1 and CDR2 sequences are SGDLS and YYNGEE. V dropped 4 bases and J dropped 4; count of bases not matched to a gene: 7. The CDR3 region is CASSPQGFGYGYTF. The CDR3 DNA sequence: TGTGCCAGCAGCCCACAGGGGTTCGGCTATGGCTACACCTTC.

This rearrangement joins TRBV30 to TRBJ2-1; D remains ambiguous. Germline V lookup: CDR1 GTSNPN, CDR2 SVGIG (reference sequence). The CDR3 is 12 residues long. The ends were cut back, 6 bases at V and 8 bases at J, with 14 bases in the middle. Here the CDR3 DNA reads TGTGCCTGTTCTGAGCTAGTCGATGAGCAGTTCTTC. Residues: CACSELVDEQFF. Full variable domain (missing parts from reference TRBV30 and TRBJ2-1): SQTIHQWPATLVQPVGSPLSLECTVEGTSNPNLYWYRQAAGRGLQLLFYSVGIGQISSEVPQNLSASRPQDRQFILSSKKLLLSDSGFYLCACSELVDEQFFGPGTRLTVL.

The chain combines TRBV4-2 with TRBJ2-3; D not resolved. Looked up from germline, CDR1 is LGHNA and CDR2 is YNFKEQ. The CDR3 is 15 residues long. V lost 4 bases, J lost 0 bases, and 11 bases lay in between. Here the CDR3 DNA reads TGTGCCAGCAGCCCAACCCTGGGCAGCACAGATACGCAGTATTTT. Its protein product is CASSPTLGSTDTQYF.

About this clone itself: A read error may explain this, as a much larger clone is one base away. The chain couples TRBV7-9 to TRBJ2-1, with 12 nucleotides matching TRBD2. The CDR3 consists of 15 residues. V was clipped by 1 base and J by 5 bases; unmatched bases: 0. Germline CDR1 and CDR2: SEHNR and FQNEAQ (reference sequence). Here the CDR3 reads CASSLGTSGNNEQFF. CDR3 coding DNA: TGTGCCAGCAGCTTAGGGACTAGCGGGAACAATGAGCAGTTCTTC.

This chain links TRBV18 with TRBJ1-4, with a possible D match to TRBD1 (5 bases). Between the trimmed V and J ends, which lost 3 bases and 4 bases, there was a span of 12 bases. The V gene's germline CDR1 is KGHSH and CDR2 LQKENI. CDR3 size: 15 residues. CDR3 nucleotides: TGTGCCAGCTCACCCGCTAAGGGGTATAATGAAAAACTGTTTTTT. Amino acids: CASSPAKGYNEKLFF.

The rearrangement links TRBV25-1 to TRBJ1-5; D unresolved. CDR1 and CDR2 (germline): MGHDK, SYGVNS. CDR3 size: 15 residues. V was pared by 2 bases and J by 7 bases, with 15 bases between. CDR3 sequence: CASSEDGKGFQPQHF. The CDR3 nucleotides read TGTGCCAGCAGTGAAGACGGTAAAGGGTTCCAGCCCCAGCATTTT.